This T cell receptor beta chain stems from a study of blood T cell repertoires in COVID-19. Overall study context: Sources were T cells, B-cell-depleted T cells, or PBMCs; the material itself was cDNA or gDNA.

With 1 base clipped from V and 7 bases from J, the junction kept 1 base outside the gene matches. CDR1 and CDR2 from the germline V gene are SGDLS and YYNGEE. CDR3 length: 12 amino acids. Original processing methods: Estimates of nucleated cell counts were drawn from the amplification of reference gene primers. Produced via immunoSEQ multiplex PCR; TCRdb's table is partial and in-frame only. V, J and clone size derive from that table, while D and trimming were established from the DNA sequence. The table lists fewer than 250,000 clones, roughly 80% of them singletons. The Seattle patients, enrolled during active infection, were followed longitudinally.

The sequence came from a man aged 55 to 69 with COVID-19, enrolled during active disease. The sequencing sample was made of peripheral blood. The chain combines TRBV9 with TRBJ2-5, with TRBD2 matching 7 bases. The CDR3 coding sequence is TGTGCCAGCAGCGTAACGGGGGGGACCCAGTACTTC. It encodes CASSVTGGTQYF.